These T cell receptor beta chains were read from a single sample in a study of cytomegalovirus exposure and HLA in healthy donors. Method: immunoSEQ multiplex PCR; TCRdb's copy keeps in-frame clones and lacks some. Of about 190,000 clones in the sample, roughly 80% were seen once. The specimen sequenced was PBMCs. The receptors originated from a woman in her twenties or thirties in good health and CMV-seropositive. Both conserved end residues are part of each CDR3. D genes are given only for firm matches. Rows give clone size only sometimes, using once, few, many, or a class for an expanded clone.

>TRBJ2-5|TRBD1|-|TRBV5-1
TGCGCCAGCAGCTTAGGGACAGGCGATCAAGAGACCCAGTACTTC
CASSLGTGDQETQYF
>TRBJ1-2|TRBD1|few|TRBV6-4
TGTGCCAGCAGTGACTCGGACGGGACAGGGTTCCATGGCTACACCTTC
CASSDSDGTGFHGYTF
>TRBJ2-3|-|-|TRBV2
TGTGCCAGCAGTGCCGCGGGCACAGATACGCAGTATTTT
CASSAAGTDTQYF
>TRBJ2-5|TRBD2|-|TRBV27
TGTGCCAGCACTAAGAAAGGGGACCCGAGTTTCCCGGGAGGGGACCAGTACTTC
CASTKKGDPSFPGGDQYF
>TRBJ1-5|TRBD1|-|TRBV6-6
TGTGCCAGCATCCTAGGGGGACAGGGGCATCAGCCCCAGCATTTT
CASILGGQGHQPQHF
>TRBJ1-3|-|-|TRBV5-4
TGTGCCAGCAGCTTGGTGGGCCTGGGGCGCTCTGGAAACACCATATATTTT
CASSLVGLGRSGNTIYF
>TRBJ2-7|-|-|TRBV6-1
TGTGCCAGCAGTGAATTCTACAGGTCTAGCGAGCAGTACTTC
CASSEFYRSSEQYF
>TRBJ1-3|-|-|TRBV29-1
TGCAGCGTTCACCAAGCAGGAAACACCATATATTTT
CSVHQAGNTIYF
>TRBJ2-3|TRBD2|-|TRBV19
TGTGCCAGTAGGAAAGGGACTAGCGGACCCACAGATACGCAGTATTTT
CASRKGTSGPTDTQYF
>TRBJ2-2|-|-|TRBV2
TGTGCCAGCAGTGAACCCCCCAGGGGGGCCAGGGAGCTGTTTTTT
CASSEPPRGARELFF
>TRBJ2-7|TRBD1|-|TRBV19
TGTGCCAGTAGTAACACCGGGACAGGGACAAACGAGCAGTACTTC
CASSNTGTGTNEQYF
>TRBJ2-1|-|few|TRBV28
TGTGCCAGCCCTCCTGGGGGGACCCAAGCAGGGAATGAGCAGTTCTTC
CASPPGGTQAGNEQFF
>TRBJ2-2|TRBD1|-|TRBV27
TGTGCCAGCAACATCGACAGGGGTACCGGGGAGCTGTTTTTT
CASNIDRGTGELFF
>TRBJ2-4|TRBD1|-|TRBV2
TGTGCCAGCAGTGAAGGGACAGGTGACATTCAGTACTTC
CASSEGTGDIQYF
>TRBJ1-6|-|few|TRBV7-3
TGTGCCAGCAGCTTAGTTCCCGATTCACCCCTCCACTTT
CASSLVPDSPLHF
>TRBJ2-3|TRBD2|-|TRBV7-2
TGTGCCAGCAGGCCGGGGGGGGGTTACACAGATACGCAGTATTTT
CASRPGGGYTDTQYF
>TRBJ1-5|-|once|TRBV6-5
TGTGCCAGCAGCCGGGGAGGGTGGGAACAGCCCCAGCATTTT
CASSRGGWEQPQHF
>TRBJ2-7|TRBD2|-|TRBV14
TGTGCCAGCAGCCAAAGCGGGGGGCCTCTTGCCGAGCAGTACTTC
CASSQSGGPLAEQYF
>TRBJ2-1|TRBD2|-|TRBV28
TGTGCCAGCAGTTTAACTCCCGGGCTAGCGGCACCCAATGAGCAGTTCTTC
CASSLTPGLAAPNEQFF
>TRBJ2-2|TRBD2|-|TRBV2
TGTGCCAGCAGTACCACTAGCGGGGAGAACACCGGGGAGCTGTTTTTT
CASSTTSGENTGELFF